This record concerns one T cell receptor beta chain sequence. The data were taken from a study of CD8+CD57+ T cells in acquired aplastic anemia. According to the study, genomic DNA was the template for TCR beta VDJ and CDR3 profiling. TCRdb ran MiXCR on the reads and lists one entry per CDR3 protein. The top ten clones hold under 4.5% of a sample with 350,000 to 450,000 distinct CDR3 sequences, just under 70% of them seen once. The sample taken for sequencing was sorted CD4+, CD8+, or CD8+CD57+ T cells (not recorded which) from PBMCs. The receptor was derived from a human donor in good health, serving as a control.

The CDR3 protein is CASGRDTFSYEQYF. CDR3 nucleotide sequence: TGCGCCAGCGGACGGGACACCTTCTCCTACGAGCAGTACTTC. This chain joins TRBV4-1 and TRBJ2-7, with a possible D match to TRBD1 (6 bases). Trimming removed 8 bases at V and 0 bases at J, with 14 bases between. Germline CDR1 MGHRA, CDR2 YSYEKL. The CDR3 length is 14 residues.